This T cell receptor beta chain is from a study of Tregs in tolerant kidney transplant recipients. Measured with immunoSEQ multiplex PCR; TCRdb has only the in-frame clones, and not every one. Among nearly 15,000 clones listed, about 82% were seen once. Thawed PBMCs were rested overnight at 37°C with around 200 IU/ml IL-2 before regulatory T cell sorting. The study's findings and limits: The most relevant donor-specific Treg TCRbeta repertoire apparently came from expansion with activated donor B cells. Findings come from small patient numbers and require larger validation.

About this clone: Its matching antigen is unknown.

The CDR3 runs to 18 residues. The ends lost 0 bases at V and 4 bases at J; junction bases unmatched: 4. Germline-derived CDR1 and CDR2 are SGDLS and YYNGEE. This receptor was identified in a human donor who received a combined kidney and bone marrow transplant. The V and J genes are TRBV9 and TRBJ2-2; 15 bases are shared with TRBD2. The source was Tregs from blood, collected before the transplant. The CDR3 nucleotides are TGTGCCAGCAGCGTAGCTCCGGGACTAGCGGGGGGCACCGGGGAGCTGTTTTTT. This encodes CASSVAPGLAGGTGELFF.